The clone carrying this TCR beta chain was recorded many times. Its matching antigen is unknown. TCRdb recomputed calls from the PCR reads with MiXCR, one row per CDR3 protein. Of some 590,000 distinct CDR3 sequences listed, 25% are singletons. Libraries for naive CD8 T cells, which were made from about 19,000 to 1,100,000 sorted cells, drew on 10%, 30% or 50% of the RNA. Researchers sorted naive CD8 T cells as cells that were CD8+CD4-CCR7+CD45RA+. V lost 4 bases and J lost 0, with 7 bases in between. Germline CDR1 LGHDT, CDR2 YNNKEL (reference sequence). The CDR3 is 15 residues long. The data are from a study of molecular identifiers for immune sequencing clone quantification. Findings and caveats of the study: Highly expanded clone sizes could be underestimated by identical TCR molecules sharing a barcode. It was shown that clones above 20 RNA copies held over 98% of effector molecules, but under 1% in naive cells.

The sequence derives from a human donor in good health. Some libraries in this study had Jurkat cell RNA spiked in. This rearrangement joins TRBV3-1 to TRBJ2-6; D is undetermined. The sequenced sample consisted of naive CD8+ T cells from blood, with Jurkat cell RNA spiked in. Subset given: FACS-sorted CD8+CD4-CCR7+CD45RA+ naive T cells. This CDR3 reads CASSPTLSGANVLTF. CDR3 DNA sequence: TGTGCCAGCAGCCCGACACTCTCTGGGGCCAACGTCCTGACTTTC.